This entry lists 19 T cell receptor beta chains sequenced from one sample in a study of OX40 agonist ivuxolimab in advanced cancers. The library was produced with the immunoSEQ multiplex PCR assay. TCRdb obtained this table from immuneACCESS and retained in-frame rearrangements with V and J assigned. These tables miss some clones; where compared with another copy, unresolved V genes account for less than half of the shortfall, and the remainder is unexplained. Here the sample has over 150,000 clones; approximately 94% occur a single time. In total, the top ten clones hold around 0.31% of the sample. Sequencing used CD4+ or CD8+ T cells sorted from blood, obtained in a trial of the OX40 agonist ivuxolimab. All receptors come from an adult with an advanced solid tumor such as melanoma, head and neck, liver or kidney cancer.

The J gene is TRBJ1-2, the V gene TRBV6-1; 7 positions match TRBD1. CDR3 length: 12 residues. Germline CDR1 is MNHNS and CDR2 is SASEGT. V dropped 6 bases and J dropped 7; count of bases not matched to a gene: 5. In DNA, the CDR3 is TGTGCCAGCAGCACAGGGGAGAGTGGCTACACCTTC. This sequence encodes CASSTGESGYTF.

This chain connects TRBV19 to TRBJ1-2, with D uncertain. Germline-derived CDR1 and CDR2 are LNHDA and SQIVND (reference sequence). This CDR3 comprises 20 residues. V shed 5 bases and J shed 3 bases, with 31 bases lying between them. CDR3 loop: CASSPGFWREGVVIYYGYTF. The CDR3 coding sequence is TGTGCCAGTAGTCCGGGATTTTGGCGGGAAGGAGTGGTAATTTACTATGGCTACACCTTC.

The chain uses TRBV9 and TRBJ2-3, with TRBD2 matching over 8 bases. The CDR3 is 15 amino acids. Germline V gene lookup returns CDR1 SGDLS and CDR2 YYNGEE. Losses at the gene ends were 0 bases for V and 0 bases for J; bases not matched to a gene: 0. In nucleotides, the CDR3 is TGTGCCAGCAGCGTAGCGGGGGGGAGCACAGATACGCAGTATTTT. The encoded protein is CASSVAGGSTDTQYF.

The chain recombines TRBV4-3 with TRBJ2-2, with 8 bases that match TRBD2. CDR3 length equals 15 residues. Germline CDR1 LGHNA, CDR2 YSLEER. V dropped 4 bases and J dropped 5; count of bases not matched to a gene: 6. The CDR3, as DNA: TGCGCCAGCAGCCCCCGGGAGGGCGGGACCGGGGAGCTGTTTTTT. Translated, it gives CASSPREGGTGELFF.

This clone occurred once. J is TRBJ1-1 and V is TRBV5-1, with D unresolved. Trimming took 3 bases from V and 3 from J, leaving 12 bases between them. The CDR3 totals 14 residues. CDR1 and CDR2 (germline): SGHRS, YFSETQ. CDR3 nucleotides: TGCGCCAGCAGCTCCCAGGATGGGGACACTGAAGCTTTCTTT. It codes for CASSSQDGDTEAFF.

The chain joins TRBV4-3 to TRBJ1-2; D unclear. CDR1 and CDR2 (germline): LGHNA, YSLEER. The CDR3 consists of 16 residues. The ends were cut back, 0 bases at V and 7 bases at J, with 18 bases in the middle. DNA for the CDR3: TGCGCCAGCAGCCAAGATCCTCGGCGCAATTTGGGTGGCTACACCTTC. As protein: CASSQDPRRNLGGYTF.

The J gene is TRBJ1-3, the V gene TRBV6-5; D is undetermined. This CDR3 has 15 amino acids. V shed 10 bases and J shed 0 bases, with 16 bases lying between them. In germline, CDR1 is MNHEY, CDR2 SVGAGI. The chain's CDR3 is CATTLGEGSGNTIYF. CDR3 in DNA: TGTGCCACCACGCTGGGTGAAGGCTCTGGAAACACCATATATTTT.

CDR3 DNA sequence: TGCGCCAGCAGCCAAGGACAGGGGCGGGGGTATGGCTACACCTTC. Translation: CASSQGQGRGYGYTF. The chain uses TRBV4-1 and TRBJ1-2; 8 nucleotides align to TRBD1. The CDR3 sequence is 15 residues long. CDR1 MGHRA and CDR2 YSYEKL come from the germline V gene. The V segment lost 1 base and the J segment 5 bases; nucleotides outside the gene matches: 6.

In nucleotides, the CDR3 is TGTGCCAGCAGTTTCCGGACAGGGAGGACCGGGGAGCTGTTTTTT. As protein: CASSFRTGRTGELFF. The V gene is TRBV28, the J gene TRBJ2-2; 8 bases align to TRBD1. This CDR3 comprises 15 residues. V dropped 3 bases and J dropped 5; count of bases not matched to a gene: 5. The germline gives CDR1 MDHEN, CDR2 SYDVKM.

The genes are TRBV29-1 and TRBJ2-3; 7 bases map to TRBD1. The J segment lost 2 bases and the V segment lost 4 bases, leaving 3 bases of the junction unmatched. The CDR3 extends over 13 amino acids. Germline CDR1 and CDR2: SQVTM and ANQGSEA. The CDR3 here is CSVADRVTDTQYF. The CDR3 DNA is TGCAGCGTTGCCGACAGGGTCACAGATACGCAGTATTTT.

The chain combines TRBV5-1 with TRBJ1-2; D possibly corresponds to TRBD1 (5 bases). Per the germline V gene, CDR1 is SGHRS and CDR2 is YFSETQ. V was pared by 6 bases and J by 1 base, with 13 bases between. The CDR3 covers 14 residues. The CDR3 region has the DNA TGCGCCAGCACCACAGGTGACGGTAACTATGGCTACACCTTC. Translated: CASTTGDGNYGYTF. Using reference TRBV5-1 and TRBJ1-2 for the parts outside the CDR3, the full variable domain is KAGVTQTPRYLIKTRGQQVTLSCSPISGHRSVSWYQQTPGQGLQFLFEYFSETQRNKGNFPGRFSGRQFSNSRSEMNVSTLELGDSALYLCASTTGDGNYGYTFGSGTRLTVV.

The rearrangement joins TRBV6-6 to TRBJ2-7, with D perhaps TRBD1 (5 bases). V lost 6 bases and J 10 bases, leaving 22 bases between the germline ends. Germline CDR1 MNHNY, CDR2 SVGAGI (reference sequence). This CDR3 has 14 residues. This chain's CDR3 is CASRSSREGLVQYF. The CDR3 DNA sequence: TGTGCCAGCAGGTCGTCCAGGGAAGGTTTGGTACAGTACTTC.

The CDR3 sequence is CASTHSFGAGTYEQYF. The CDR3 nucleotides are TGTGCCAGTACTCACTCCTTCGGCGCAGGGACCTACGAGCAGTACTTC. V and J are TRBV19 and TRBJ2-7; D might be TRBD1 (5 bases). The V end lost 7 bases, the J end lost 2 bases, and 21 bases lay between the germline ends. Germline V gene lookup returns CDR1 LNHDA and CDR2 SQIVND (reference sequence). CDR3 length: 16 amino acids.

The CDR3 loop is CSVGSSGGQSSYNEQFF. Here the CDR3 DNA reads TGCAGCGTGGGGAGTAGCGGGGGGCAGAGCTCCTACAATGAGCAGTTCTTC. The chain combines TRBV29-1 with TRBJ2-1; 10 bases map to TRBD2. Trimming took 6 bases from V and 0 from J; bases not matched to a gene: 11. The CDR3 is 17 amino acids. In germline, CDR1 is SQVTM, CDR2 ANQGSEA.

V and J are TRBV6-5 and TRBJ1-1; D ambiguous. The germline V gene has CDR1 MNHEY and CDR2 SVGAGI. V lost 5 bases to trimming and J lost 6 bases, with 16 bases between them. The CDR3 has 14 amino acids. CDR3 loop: CASSPPVSDAEAFF. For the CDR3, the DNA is TGTGCCAGCAGTCCGCCCGTTTCGGACGCTGAAGCTTTCTTT.

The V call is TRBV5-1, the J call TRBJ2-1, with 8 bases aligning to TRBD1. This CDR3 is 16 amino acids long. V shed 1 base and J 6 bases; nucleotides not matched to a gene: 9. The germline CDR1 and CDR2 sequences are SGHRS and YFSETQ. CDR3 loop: CASSLWGTGSGNEQFF. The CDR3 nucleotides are TGCGCCAGCAGCTTGTGGGGGACAGGTTCTGGCAATGAGCAGTTCTTC.

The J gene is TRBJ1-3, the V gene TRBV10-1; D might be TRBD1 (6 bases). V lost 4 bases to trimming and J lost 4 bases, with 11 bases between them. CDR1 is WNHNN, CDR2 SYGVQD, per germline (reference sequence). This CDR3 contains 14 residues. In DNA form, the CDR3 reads TGCGCCAGCAGTGCCGGACAGAGAGGAAACACCATATATTTT. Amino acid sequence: CASSAGQRGNTIYF.

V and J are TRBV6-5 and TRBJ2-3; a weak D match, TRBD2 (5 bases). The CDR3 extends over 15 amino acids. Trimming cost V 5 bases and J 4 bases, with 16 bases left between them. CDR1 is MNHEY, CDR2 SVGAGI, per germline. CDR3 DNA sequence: TGTGCCAGCAGTAGGGTAGGGAGTCGCGCAGATACGCAGTATTTT. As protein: CASSRVGSRADTQYF.

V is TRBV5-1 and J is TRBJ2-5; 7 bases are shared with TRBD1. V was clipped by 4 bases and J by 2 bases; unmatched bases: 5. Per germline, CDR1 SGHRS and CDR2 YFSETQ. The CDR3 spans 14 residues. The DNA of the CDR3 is TGCGCCAGCAGCCCGGGGACAGAGCAAGAGACCCAGTACTTC. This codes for CASSPGTEQETQYF.